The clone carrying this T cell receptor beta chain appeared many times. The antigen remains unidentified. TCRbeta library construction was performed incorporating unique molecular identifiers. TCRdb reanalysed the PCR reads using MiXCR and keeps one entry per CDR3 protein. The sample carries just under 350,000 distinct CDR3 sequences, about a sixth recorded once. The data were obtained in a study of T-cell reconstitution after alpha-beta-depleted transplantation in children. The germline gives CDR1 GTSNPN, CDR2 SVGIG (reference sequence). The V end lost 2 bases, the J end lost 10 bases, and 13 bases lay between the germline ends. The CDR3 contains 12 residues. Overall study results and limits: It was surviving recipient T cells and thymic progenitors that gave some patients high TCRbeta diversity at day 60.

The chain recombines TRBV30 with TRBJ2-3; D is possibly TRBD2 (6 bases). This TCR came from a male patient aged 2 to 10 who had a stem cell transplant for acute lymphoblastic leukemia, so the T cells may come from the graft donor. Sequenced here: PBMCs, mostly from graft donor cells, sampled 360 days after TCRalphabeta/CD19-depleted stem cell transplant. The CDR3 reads CAWSMSGGAQYF. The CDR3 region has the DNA TGTGCCTGGAGTATGTCCGGCGGGGCGCAGTATTTT. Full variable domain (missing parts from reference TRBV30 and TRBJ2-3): SQTIHQWPATLVQPVGSPLSLECTVEGTSNPNLYWYRQAAGRGLQLLFYSVGIGQISSEVPQNLSASRPQDRQFILSSKKLLLSDSGFYLCAWSMSGGAQYFGPGTRLTVL.